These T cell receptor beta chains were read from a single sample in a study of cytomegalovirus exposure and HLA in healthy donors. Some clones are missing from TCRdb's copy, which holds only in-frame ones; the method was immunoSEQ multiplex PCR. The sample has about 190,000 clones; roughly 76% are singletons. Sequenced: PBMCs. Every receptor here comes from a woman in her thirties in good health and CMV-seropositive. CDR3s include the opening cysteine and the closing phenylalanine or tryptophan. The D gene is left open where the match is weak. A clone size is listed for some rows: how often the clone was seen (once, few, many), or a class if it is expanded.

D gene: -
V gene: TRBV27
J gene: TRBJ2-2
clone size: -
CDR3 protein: CASRGGERPAGELFF

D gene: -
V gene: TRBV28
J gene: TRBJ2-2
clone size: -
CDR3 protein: CASSPPPGNTGELFF

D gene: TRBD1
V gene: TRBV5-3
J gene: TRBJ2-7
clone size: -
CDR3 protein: CARSAWTGNEQYF

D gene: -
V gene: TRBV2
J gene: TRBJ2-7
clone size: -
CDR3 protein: CASRSDRSSYEQYF

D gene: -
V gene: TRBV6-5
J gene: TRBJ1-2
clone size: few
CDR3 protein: CASSGQFTNYGYTF

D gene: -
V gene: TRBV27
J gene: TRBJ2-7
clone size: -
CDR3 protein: CASSLTGIVYEQYF

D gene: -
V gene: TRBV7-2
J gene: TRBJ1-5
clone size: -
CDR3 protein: CASSLDGSNQPQHF

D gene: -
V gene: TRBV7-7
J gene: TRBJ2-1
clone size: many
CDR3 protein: CASSVGLVGEQFF

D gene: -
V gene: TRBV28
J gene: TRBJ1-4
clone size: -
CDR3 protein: CASSRVERPSTNEKLFF

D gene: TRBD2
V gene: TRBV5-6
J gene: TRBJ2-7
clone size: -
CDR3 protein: CASRARLAGGFEQYF

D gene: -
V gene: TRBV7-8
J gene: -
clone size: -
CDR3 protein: CASSLGGGGFYEQYF

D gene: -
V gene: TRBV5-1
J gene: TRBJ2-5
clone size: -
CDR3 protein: CASSFQGQETQYF

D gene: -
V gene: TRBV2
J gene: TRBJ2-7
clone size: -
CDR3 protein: CASSNEAGNSYEQYF

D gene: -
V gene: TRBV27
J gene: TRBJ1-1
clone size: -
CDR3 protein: CASSRRDLRLMNTEAFF

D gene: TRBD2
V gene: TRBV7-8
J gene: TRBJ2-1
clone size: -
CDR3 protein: CASRATSGGVKFF

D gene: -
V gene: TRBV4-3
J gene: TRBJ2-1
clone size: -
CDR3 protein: CASSQELRNNEQFF

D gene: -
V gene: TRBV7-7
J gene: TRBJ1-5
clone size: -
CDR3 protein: CASSPTGGGRVNQPQHF

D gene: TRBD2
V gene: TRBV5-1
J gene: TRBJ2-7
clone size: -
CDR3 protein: CASSFAAGGTEQYF

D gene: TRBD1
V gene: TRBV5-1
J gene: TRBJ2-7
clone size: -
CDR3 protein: CASSPTGQGADQQYF

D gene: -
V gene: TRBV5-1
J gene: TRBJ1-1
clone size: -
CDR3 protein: CASRGLPNTEAFF

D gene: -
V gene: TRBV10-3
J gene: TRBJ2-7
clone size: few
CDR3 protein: CAISESSGISIEQYF

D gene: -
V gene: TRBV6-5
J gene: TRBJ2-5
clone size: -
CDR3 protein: CASSYSLGHPQETQYF

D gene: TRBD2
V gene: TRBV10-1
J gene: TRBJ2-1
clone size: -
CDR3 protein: CASRGLAEASSYNEQFF

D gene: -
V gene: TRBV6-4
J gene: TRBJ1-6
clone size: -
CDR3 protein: CASRQVWLIPPVSPLHF

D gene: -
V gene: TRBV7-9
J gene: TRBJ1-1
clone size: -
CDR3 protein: CASTSGFTEAFF

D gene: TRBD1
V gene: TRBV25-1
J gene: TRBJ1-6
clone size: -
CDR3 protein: CASSPGQHNSPLHF

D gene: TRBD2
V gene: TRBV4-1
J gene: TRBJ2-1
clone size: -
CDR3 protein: CASSQERWTGGQNEQFF

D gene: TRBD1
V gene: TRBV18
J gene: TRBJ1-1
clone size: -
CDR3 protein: CASSPPGQGGGSTEAFF

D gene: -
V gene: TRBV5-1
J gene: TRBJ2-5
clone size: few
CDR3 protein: CASSLAGGETQYF

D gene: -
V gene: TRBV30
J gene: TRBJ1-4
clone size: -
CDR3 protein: CAWSAVNEKLFF

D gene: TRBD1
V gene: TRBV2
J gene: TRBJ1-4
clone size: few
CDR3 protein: CASSDLNRGETNEKLFF

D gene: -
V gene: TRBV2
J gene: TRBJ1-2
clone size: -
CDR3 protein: CASSAGGADYGYTF

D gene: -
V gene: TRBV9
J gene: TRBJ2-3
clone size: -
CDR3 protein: CASSVDQVSTDTQYF

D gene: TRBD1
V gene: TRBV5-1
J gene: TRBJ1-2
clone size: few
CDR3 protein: CASSWGTGVDYGYTF

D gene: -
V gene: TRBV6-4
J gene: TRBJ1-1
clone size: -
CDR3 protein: CASSASLGDTEAFF

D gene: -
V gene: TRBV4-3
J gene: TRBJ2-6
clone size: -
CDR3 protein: CASSQDRGIGANVLTF

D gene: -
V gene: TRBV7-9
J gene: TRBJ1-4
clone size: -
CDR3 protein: CASSPQRGRGSGYEKLFF

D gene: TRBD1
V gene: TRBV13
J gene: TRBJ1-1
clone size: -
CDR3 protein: CASSSAGTGGAGLDPEAFF

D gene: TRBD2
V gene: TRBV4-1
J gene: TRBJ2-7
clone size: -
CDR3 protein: CASALSGGYEQYF

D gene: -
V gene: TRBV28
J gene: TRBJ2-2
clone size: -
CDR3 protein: CASSLSLAGTGELFF

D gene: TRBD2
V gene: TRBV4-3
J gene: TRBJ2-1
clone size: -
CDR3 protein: CASSQGGGLAIEQFF

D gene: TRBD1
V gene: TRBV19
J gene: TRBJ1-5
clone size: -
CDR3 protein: CASTLRGQGQPQHF

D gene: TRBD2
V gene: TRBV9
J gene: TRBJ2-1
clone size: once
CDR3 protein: CASSVGSGGAGDEQFF

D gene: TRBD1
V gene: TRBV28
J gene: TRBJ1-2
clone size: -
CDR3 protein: CASSPPTGVGRGYTF

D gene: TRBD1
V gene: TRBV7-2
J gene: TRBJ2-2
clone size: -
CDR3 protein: CASSLVTGVTGELFF

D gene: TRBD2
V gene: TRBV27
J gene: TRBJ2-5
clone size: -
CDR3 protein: CASSLGLAGVETQYF

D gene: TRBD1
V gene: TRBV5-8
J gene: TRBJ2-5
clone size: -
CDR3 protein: CASSLAGTEETQYF

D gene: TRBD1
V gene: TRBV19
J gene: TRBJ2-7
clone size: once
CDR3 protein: CASSMGPGQPIYEQYF

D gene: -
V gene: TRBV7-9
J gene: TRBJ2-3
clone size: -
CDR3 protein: CASSSRLVRTDTQYF

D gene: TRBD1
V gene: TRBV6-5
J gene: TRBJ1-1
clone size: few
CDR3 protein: CASSTPRTGGTEAFF

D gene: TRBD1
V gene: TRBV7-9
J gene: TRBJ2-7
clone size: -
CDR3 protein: CASSGTGYEQYF

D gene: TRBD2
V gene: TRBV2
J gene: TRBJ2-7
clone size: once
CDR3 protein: CASRGLAGGLPQYEQYF

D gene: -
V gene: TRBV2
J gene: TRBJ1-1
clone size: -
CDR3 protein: CASSVYGSEAFF

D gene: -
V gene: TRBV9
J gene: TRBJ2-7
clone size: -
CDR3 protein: CASSVGADQNEQYF

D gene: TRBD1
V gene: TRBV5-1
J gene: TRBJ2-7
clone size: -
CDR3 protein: CASSAVTGIRYEQYF